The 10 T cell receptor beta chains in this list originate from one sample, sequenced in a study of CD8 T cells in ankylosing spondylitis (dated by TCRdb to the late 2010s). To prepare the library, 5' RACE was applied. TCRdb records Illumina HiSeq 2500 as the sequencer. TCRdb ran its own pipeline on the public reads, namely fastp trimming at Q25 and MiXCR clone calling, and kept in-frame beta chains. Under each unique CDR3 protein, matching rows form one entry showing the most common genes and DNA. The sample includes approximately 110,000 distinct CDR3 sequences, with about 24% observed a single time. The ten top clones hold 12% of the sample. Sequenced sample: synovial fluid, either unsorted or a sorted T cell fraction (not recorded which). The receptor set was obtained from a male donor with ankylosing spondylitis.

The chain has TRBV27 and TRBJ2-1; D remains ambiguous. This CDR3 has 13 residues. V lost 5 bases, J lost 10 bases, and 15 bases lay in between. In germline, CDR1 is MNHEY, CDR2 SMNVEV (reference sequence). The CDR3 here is CASSPRRRGEQFF. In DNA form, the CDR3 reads TGTGCCAGCAGTCCCAGGCGGCGCGGCGAGCAGTTCTTC.

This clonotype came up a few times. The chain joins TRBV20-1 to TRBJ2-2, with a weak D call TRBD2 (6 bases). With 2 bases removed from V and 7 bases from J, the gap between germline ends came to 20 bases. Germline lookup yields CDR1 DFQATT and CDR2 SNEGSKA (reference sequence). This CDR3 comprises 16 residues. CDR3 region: CSARPRGLPKIGELFF. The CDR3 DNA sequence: TGCAGTGCTAGACCTAGGGGACTTCCGAAAATCGGGGAGCTGTTTTTT.

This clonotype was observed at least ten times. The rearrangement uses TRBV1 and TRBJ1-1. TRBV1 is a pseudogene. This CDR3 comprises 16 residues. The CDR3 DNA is TGCACCAGCAGCCCGACCCGAGGCCAGACAAACACTGAAGCTTTCTTT. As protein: CTSSPTRGQTNTEAFF.

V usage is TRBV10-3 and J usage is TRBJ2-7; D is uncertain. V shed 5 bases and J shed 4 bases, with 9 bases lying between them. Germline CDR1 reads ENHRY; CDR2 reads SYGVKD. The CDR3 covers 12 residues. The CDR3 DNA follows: TGTGCCATCAGTTTAGACGGGTACGAGCAGTACTTC. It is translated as CAISLDGYEQYF.

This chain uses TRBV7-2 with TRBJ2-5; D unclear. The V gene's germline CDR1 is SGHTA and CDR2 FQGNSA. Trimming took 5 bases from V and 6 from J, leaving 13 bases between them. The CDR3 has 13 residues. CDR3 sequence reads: CASSEGWYQTQYF. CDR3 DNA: TGTGCCAGCAGCGAAGGATGGTATCAGACCCAGTACTTC.

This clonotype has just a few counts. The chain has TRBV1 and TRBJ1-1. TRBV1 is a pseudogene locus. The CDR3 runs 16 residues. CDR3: CTSSVSKVGMNTEAFF. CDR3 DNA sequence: TGCACCAGCAGCGTCAGTAAGGTGGGGATGAACACTGAAGCTTTCTTT.

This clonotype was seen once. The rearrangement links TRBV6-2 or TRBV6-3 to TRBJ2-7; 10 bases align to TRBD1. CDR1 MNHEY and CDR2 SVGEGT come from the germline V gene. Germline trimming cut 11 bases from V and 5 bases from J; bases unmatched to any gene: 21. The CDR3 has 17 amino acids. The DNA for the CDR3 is TGTGCCTTCAGTTTTAACCCGCTCGGGACAGGGGAGGACGAGCAGTACTTC. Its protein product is CAFSFNPLGTGEDEQYF.

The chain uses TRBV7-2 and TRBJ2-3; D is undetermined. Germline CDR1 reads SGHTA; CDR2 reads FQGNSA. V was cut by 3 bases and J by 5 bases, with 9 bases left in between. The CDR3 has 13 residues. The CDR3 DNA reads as TGTGCCAGCAGCTTCAGGAAAAGAGATACGCAGTATTTT. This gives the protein CASSFRKRDTQYF.

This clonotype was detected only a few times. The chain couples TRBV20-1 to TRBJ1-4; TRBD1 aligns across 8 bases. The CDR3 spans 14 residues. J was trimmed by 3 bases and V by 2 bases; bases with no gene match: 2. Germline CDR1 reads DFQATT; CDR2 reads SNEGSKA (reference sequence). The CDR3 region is CSARPTGANEKLFF. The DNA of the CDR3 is TGCAGTGCTAGACCGACAGGGGCTAATGAAAAACTGTTTTTT.

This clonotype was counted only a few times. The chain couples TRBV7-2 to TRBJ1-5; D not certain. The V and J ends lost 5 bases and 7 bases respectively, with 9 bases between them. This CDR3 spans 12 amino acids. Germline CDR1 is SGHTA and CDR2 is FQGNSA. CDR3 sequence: CASSLGRQPQHF. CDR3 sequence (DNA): TGTGCCAGCAGCCTAGGAAGGCAGCCCCAGCATTTT.